This entry is about one T cell receptor (beta chain). Its antigen is currently unknown. Primers for the PCR totalled 60 Vbeta and 13 Jbeta. Using immunoSEQ multiplex PCR, the repertoire was profiled, and TCRdb retains in-frame clones only, with some absent. The table shows roughly 140,000 clones, with 82% occurring only once. The entry originates in a study of cytomegalovirus exposure and HLA in healthy donors. Overall study context: There were 350 to 400 genotyped donors. Of these, about 86% fell in the genetic ancestry cluster associated with self-reported Caucasian donors. Notes on the study in general: There were several of the most significant clusters that appeared linked to common viral pathogens in a later analysis. An Asian-associated ancestry cluster reportedly showed fewer N-insertions than the approximately 690-donor mean in a later analysis. Highly shared variants forming one cluster were likely a sequencing artifact.

The CDR3 runs 15 residues. Germline CDR1 and CDR2: SGDLS and YYNGEE. With 2 bases clipped from V and 6 bases from J, the junction kept 8 bases outside the gene matches. The source is a male donor in good health and CMV-seronegative. Sequenced: PBMCs. This sequence joins TRBV9 and TRBJ2-3, with 8 bases that match TRBD2. The DNA for the CDR3 is TGTGCCAGCAGCGTTTTCGGGAGGGCCGGGGATACGCAGTATTTT. It translates to CASSVFGRAGDTQYF.